This T cell receptor (beta chain) was sequenced for a study of human T cells and chemical hapten exposure. Points from the study as a whole: Clustering by CDR3 similarity yielded significantly more large clusters from expanded TCRs than controls.

Time point meaning: pre-sensitization, week 0. Regarding treatment: therapeutic diphenylcyclopropenone sensitization with weekly scalp DPC. Drawing of blood took place ahead of applying each patch test. The germline V gene encodes CDR1 ENHRY and CDR2 SYGVKD. The length of the CDR3 is 15 residues. The germline V and J ends were trimmed by 6 bases and 0 bases, with 15 bases remaining between them. For this clonotype: The antigen is not known.

What the library attached to individual cDNA molecules were unique molecular identifiers. Via MiXCR, TCRdb re-called the RACE reads, giving one row per CDR3 protein. The sample lists 95,000 to 150,000 distinct CDR3 sequences, roughly 14% occurring once. The gene calls are TRBV10-3 and TRBJ2-7; D tentatively fits TRBD1 or TRBD2 (5 bases each). The source of this sequence is a woman in her late teens or twenties with alopecia areata. Some clones in this sample may be carry-over from other donors' samples. Sequences were derived from whole blood, sampled in connection with sensitization to the hapten diphenylcyclopropenone (DPC). In DNA, the CDR3 is TGTGCCATCAGGGGGGACGCGAGGAGCTCCTACGAGCAGTACTTC. Amino acids: CAIRGDARSSYEQYF.